This TCR beta chain was documented in a study of control samples from healthy donors and cancer patients. This clone was counted a single time. TCRdb's copy holds only in-frame clones and misses some; the assay was immunoSEQ multiplex PCR. The sample lists about 120,000 clones; roughly 91% were seen once. V lost 7 bases to trimming and J lost 1 base, with 14 bases between them. CDR1 and CDR2 from the germline V gene are SNHLY and FYNNEI. The CDR3 extends over 15 amino acids. The TCR was taken from a woman between 65 and 79 years old in good health. The chain joins TRBV2 to TRBJ1-5; possibly TRBD1 for D (5 bases). Sample: blood. The CDR3 reads CASTAMGGSNQPQHF. The CDR3 region has the DNA TGTGCCAGCACGGCCATGGGGGGAAGCAATCAGCCCCAGCATTTT.